What follows is one TCR beta chain and its context. Its target is unknown. Each CDR3 protein gets one entry after TCRdb re-called the RT-PCR reads with MiXCR. The sample contains around 760,000 distinct CDR3 sequences, approximately 13% of which appear only once. Germline CDR1 MNHEY, CDR2 SVGEGT. This CDR3 contains 14 residues. Trimming took 7 bases from V and 7 from J; bases not matched to a gene: 8. These data come from a study of response to subunit inactivated influenza vaccine. Study results and limitations: There was a suggestion from the authors that each seasonal influenza vaccination recruits few new T cells.

This receptor was taken from a man aged 45-65 years who received an inactivated influenza vaccine. The chain has TRBV6-2 or TRBV6-3 and TRBJ2-1; 9 nucleotides agree with TRBD1. The sequencing used PBMCs from blood, collected roughly 15 days before vaccination. CDR3: CASTLQGAVNEQFF. CDR3 coding DNA: TGTGCCAGCACCCTACAGGGGGCGGTTAATGAGCAGTTCTTC.